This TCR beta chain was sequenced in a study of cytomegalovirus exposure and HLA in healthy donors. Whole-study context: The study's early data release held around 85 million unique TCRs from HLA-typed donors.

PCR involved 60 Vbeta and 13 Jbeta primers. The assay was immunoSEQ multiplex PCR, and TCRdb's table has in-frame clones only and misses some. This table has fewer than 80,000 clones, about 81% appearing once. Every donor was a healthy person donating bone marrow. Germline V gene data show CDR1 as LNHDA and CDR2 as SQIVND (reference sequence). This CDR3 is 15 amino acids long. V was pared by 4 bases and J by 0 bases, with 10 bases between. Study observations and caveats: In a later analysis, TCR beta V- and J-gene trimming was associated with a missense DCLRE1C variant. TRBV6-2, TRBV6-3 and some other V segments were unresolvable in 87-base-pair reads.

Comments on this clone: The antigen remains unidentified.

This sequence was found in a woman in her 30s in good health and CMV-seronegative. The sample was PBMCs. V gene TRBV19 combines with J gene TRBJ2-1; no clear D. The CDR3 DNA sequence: TGTGCCAGTAGTAACGAAGAGAACTCCTACAATGAGCAGTTCTTC. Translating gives CASSNEENSYNEQFF.